This TCR beta chain was captured in a study of T cell responses to AZD1222 COVID-19 vaccine. Study as a whole: Second-dose schedules of about 4 or about 12 weeks were combined.

Remarks on this clone: Antigen: not known.

Sequencing used immunoSEQ multiplex PCR; TCRdb keeps in-frame clones, though not all of them. The table lists 90,000 to 150,000 clones, about 90% of them singletons. V gave up 1 base and J gave up 5 bases, with 12 bases separating them. This CDR3 region has 15 residues. From germline, CDR1 is SGHDT and CDR2 YYEEEE. Findings of the study overall: Recipients of two AZD1222 doses showed rising Spike-specific TCR breadth and depth. Donors were chiefly white British, with a greater number of females, and clonal diversity was perhaps underestimated.

The material sequenced was peripheral blood, taken on day 0 of AZD1222 vaccination. This rearrangement joins TRBV5-6 to TRBJ1-4, with a possible D match to TRBD1 (5 bases). The TCR comes from an adult in good health. Here the CDR3 reads CASSLKGSGNEKLFF. CDR3 DNA: TGTGCCAGCAGCTTGAAAGGCTCAGGGAATGAAAAACTGTTTTTT.